This entry is about one T cell receptor (beta chain). This sample was taken from a study of T cell responses to AZD1222 COVID-19 vaccine. The CDR3 spans 12 residues. From germline, CDR1 is SNHLY and CDR2 FYNNEI. The ends were cut back, 7 bases at V and 12 bases at J, with 13 bases in the middle. The protocol was immunoSEQ multiplex PCR, while the TCRdb copy is restricted to in-frame clones and leaves out a portion. The sample gives 110,000 or so clones, around 84% of which show up once; about 3% is in the top ten. This TCR was sampled from an adult in good health. The sample in question was peripheral blood, obtained on day 0 of AZD1222 vaccination. The genes are TRBV2 and TRBJ1-6; tentatively, D is TRBD1 (5 bases). CDR3 in DNA: TGTGCCAGCAAGAATAAGGGGAGACCCCTCCACTTT. Protein: CASKNKGRPLHF.